A single sample gave rise to the 30 T cell receptor beta chains below, sequenced in a study of blood T cells in healthy people across ages. PCR was performed a second time for 7 to 11 cycles using a sample-barcoded 5' primer and a J-beta primer mix. TCRdb ran MiXCR on the 5' RACE reads and lists one entry per CDR3 protein. The sample has around 690,000 distinct CDR3 sequences, 58% seen once. Sequenced material: blood. The source of these receptors is a man in his sixties in good health.

This clonotype was observed a few times. This chain uses TRBV20-1 with TRBJ2-5; D is uncertain. The CDR3 loop spans 14 amino acids. Trimming removed 7 bases from V and 5 bases from J, with 20 bases in between. Germline V CDR1 and CDR2: DFQATT, SNEGSKA (reference sequence). DNA of the CDR3: TGCAGTGGAGAATCAGACCTCGTCGGGGAGACCCAGTACTTC. Translation: CSGESDLVGETQYF.

The genes are TRBV19 and TRBJ2-4, with unresolved D. The length of the CDR3 is 17 residues. Per germline, CDR1 LNHDA and CDR2 SQIVND (reference sequence). V shed 5 bases and J shed 0 bases, with 17 bases lying between them. Written as DNA, the CDR3 is TGTGCCAGTAGTTCAAGCTTGAACAGCGTAGCCAAAAACATTCAGTACTTC. This encodes CASSSSLNSVAKNIQYF.

The V call is TRBV7-2, the J call TRBJ1-2; possibly TRBD1 for D (6 bases). V was pared by 5 bases and J by 4 bases, with 17 bases between. This CDR3 contains 15 residues. Germline CDR1 reads SGHTA; CDR2 reads FQGNSA. The CDR3 bases are TGTGCCAGCAGCCCGGACGGGGGGGCGGGCTATGGCTACACCTTC. It codes for CASSPDGGAGYGYTF.

The V gene is TRBV29-1, the J gene TRBJ2-5; 11 bases map to TRBD2. Germline V gene sequence: CDR1 SQVTM, CDR2 ANQGSEA. V was clipped by 6 bases and J by 0 bases; unmatched bases: 6. The CDR3 length is 15 residues. The DNA for the CDR3 is TGCAGCGTCGCCCGACTAGCGGGATACCAAGAGACCCAGTACTTC. Its translation: CSVARLAGYQETQYF.

V usage is TRBV2 and J usage is TRBJ2-3; TRBD2 matches at 10 bases. CDR1 is SNHLY, CDR2 FYNNEI, per germline. The CDR3 totals 13 residues. The DNA for the CDR3 is TGTGCAGGGGGTGCTAGCGGGGGTTATACGCAGTATTTT. Translating gives CAGGASGGYTQYF. Combining the CDR3 with reference TRBV2 and TRBJ2-3 gives the whole variable domain EPEVTQTPSHQVTQMGQEVILRCVPISNHLYFYWYRQILGQKVEFLVSFYNNEISEKSEIFDDQFSVERPDGSNFTLKIRSTKLEDSAMYFCAGGASGGYTQYFGPGTRLTVL.

The genes are TRBV7-2 and TRBJ2-5, with 10 nucleotides matching TRBD2. The CDR3 extends over 15 amino acids. Trimming removed 2 bases from V and 5 bases from J; junction bases left unmatched: 5. Germline V gene sequence: CDR1 SGHTA, CDR2 FQGNSA. DNA of the CDR3: TGTGCCAGCAGCTTAAGCGGGGGGGCATGGGAGACCCAGTACTTC. Residues: CASSLSGGAWETQYF.

This chain joins TRBV7-6 and TRBJ2-3; 11 bases agree with TRBD2. J lost 6 bases, V lost 5 bases, and 16 bases had no gene match. The CDR3 has 18 amino acids. Germline CDR1 SGHVS, CDR2 FNYEAQ. CDR3 DNA sequence: TGTGCCAGCAGCCCAGATACGCCTATAGCGGGGGGGCGGGATACGCAGTATTTT. It yields the protein CASSPDTPIAGGRDTQYF.

V is TRBV3-1 and J is TRBJ2-1; possibly TRBD1 or TRBD2 for D (5 bases each). The V gene's germline CDR1 is LGHDT and CDR2 YNNKEL (reference sequence). This CDR3 comprises 15 residues. Trimming left V 0 bases short and J 6 bases short, with 12 bases between. This CDR3 reads CASSQDPGRINEQFF. The CDR3 bases are TGTGCCAGCAGCCAAGATCCGGGACGAATCAATGAGCAGTTCTTC.

V usage is TRBV7-9 and J usage is TRBJ2-2, with D tentatively TRBD1 or TRBD2 (6 bases each). The CDR3 runs to 12 residues. The germline V gene encodes CDR1 SEHNR and CDR2 FQNEAQ (reference sequence). Trimming stripped 5 bases from V and 14 bases from J, with 15 bases between. CDR3 loop: CASSPGPGGLFF. The DNA of the CDR3 is TGTGCCAGCAGCCCCGGCCCCGGGGGCCTGTTTTTT. Full variable domain (rest looked up from reference TRBV7-9 and TRBJ2-2): DTGVSQNPRHKITKRGQNVTFRCDPISEHNRLYWYRQTLGQGPEFLTYFQNEAQLEKSRLLSDRFSAERPKGSFSTLEIQRTEQGDSAMYLCASSPGPGGLFFGEGSRLTVL.

The chain joins TRBV4-1 to TRBJ2-7; D is possibly TRBD2 (7 bases). Per the germline V gene, CDR1 is MGHRA and CDR2 is YSYEKL. The ends were cut back, 1 base at V and 0 bases at J, with 16 bases in the middle. The CDR3 consists of 17 residues. CDR3 DNA: TGCGCCAGCAGCCAAGTTCCGGGGGGCTCTCCCTCCTACGAGCAGTACTTC. This encodes CASSQVPGGSPSYEQYF.

The CDR3 sequence: CASRRAATYEQYF. The CDR3 DNA is TGTGCCAGCAGGCGAGCGGCAACCTACGAGCAGTACTTC. This sequence joins TRBV12-3 or TRBV12-4 and TRBJ2-7; tentative D call: TRBD2 (5 bases). With 6 bases removed from V and 2 bases from J, the gap between germline ends came to 11 bases. This CDR3 contains 13 residues.

This clonotype was seen a single time. J is TRBJ2-4 and V is TRBV29-1; D perhaps matches TRBD1 (7 bases). CDR1 is SQVTM, CDR2 ANQGSEA, per germline. V gave up 0 bases and J gave up 1 base, with 16 bases separating them. This CDR3 contains 17 residues. The CDR3, as DNA: TGCAGCGTTGAAGATAGGCGGCAGGGGGGCGCCAAAAACATTCAGTACTTC. It codes for CSVEDRRQGGAKNIQYF.

The V gene is TRBV20-1, the J gene TRBJ2-7; D is tentatively TRBD1 or TRBD2 (5 bases each). The CDR3 runs to 13 residues. V was shortened by 4 bases and J by 2 bases, with 12 bases between the two germline ends. The germline V gene encodes CDR1 DFQATT and CDR2 SNEGSKA (reference sequence). CDR3 DNA: TGCAGTGCTAAGGGACCTGTAACCTACGAGCAGTACTTC. As protein: CSAKGPVTYEQYF.

Regarding this clonotype: A junction boundary mismatches the germline segment, possibly from a read error. The J gene is TRBJ2-7, the V gene TRBV6-5; a weak D match, TRBD1 (6 bases). The CDR3 length is 15 residues. Per germline, CDR1 MNHEY and CDR2 SVGAGI. CDR3 loop: CASSYRQDPSYEQYF. CDR3 DNA sequence: TGTGCCAGCAGTTACCGACAGGACCCTTCCTACGAACAGTACTTC.

The rearrangement links TRBV12-3 or TRBV12-4 to TRBJ2-7; D is perhaps TRBD2 (5 bases). This CDR3 comprises 12 residues. V was trimmed by 6 bases and J by 2 bases, leaving 8 bases between them. The CDR3 protein is CASRSGTYEQYF. CDR3 bases: TGTGCCAGCAGGAGCGGAACCTACGAGCAGTACTTC.

There are many counts of this clonotype. The chain joins TRBV7-2 to TRBJ2-1; a weak D match, TRBD2 (6 bases). Trimming left V 5 bases short and J 5 bases short, with 19 bases between. This CDR3 contains 16 residues. Germline values: CDR1 SGHTA, CDR2 FQGNSA. The CDR3 nucleotides read TGTGCCAGCAGCCCTCCGGGACTCCCGAGGAACAATGAGCAGTTCTTC. Translation: CASSPPGLPRNNEQFF. Full variable domain (remainder filled in from reference TRBV7-2 and TRBJ2-1): GAGVSQSPSNKVTEKGKDVELRCDPISGHTALYWYRQSLGQGLEFLIYFQGNSAPDKSGLPSDRFSAERTGGSVSTLTIQRTQQEDSAVYLCASSPPGLPRNNEQFFGPGTRLTVL.

This rearrangement joins TRBV25-1 to TRBJ2-7, with 9 nucleotides matching TRBD1. The end of the DNA aligns better with TRBJ2-5, so the J call may be wrong. This CDR3 spans 15 amino acids. Germline V gene lookup returns CDR1 MGHDK and CDR2 SYGVNS. CDR3 coding DNA: TGTGCCAGCAGTGCGAACAGGGGGCTCTTGGAGACCCAGTACTTC. Its translation is CASSANRGLLETQYF.

The chain couples TRBV28 to TRBJ2-5; D possibly corresponds to TRBD1 (6 bases). This CDR3 contains 15 residues. The V and J ends lost 6 bases and 2 bases respectively, with 16 bases between them. Germline V CDR1 and CDR2: MDHEN, SYDVKM. The CDR3 sequence is CASSLQGYEQETQYF. The CDR3 DNA reads as TGTGCCAGCAGCCTACAGGGTTATGAGCAAGAGACCCAGTACTTC.

J is TRBJ2-1 and V is TRBV6-5; D may be TRBD1 or TRBD2 (6 bases each). From germline, CDR1 is MNHEY and CDR2 SVGAGI. Trimming left V 6 bases short and J 9 bases short, with 18 bases between. The CDR3 contains 14 residues. This CDR3 reads CASSPGGLVSEQFF. The CDR3 DNA reads TGTGCCAGCAGCCCCGGGGGCCTTGTTTCTGAGCAGTTCTTC.

The rearrangement joins TRBV29-1 to TRBJ2-4; maybe TRBD1 (5 bases). Trimming left V 4 bases short and J 0 bases short, with 10 bases between. CDR3 length equals 14 residues. Germline V gene data show CDR1 as SQVTM and CDR2 as ANQGSEA. The DNA for the CDR3 is TGCAGCGTTGCAGGGCATCTAGCCAAAAACATTCAGTACTTC. Translating gives CSVAGHLAKNIQYF.

The chain joins TRBV20-1 to TRBJ2-7; 9 bases map to TRBD1. With 3 bases clipped from V and 1 base from J, the junction kept 4 bases outside the gene matches. The CDR3 is made up of 14 amino acids. CDR1 and CDR2 (germline): DFQATT, SNEGSKA (reference sequence). The CDR3, as DNA: TGCAGTGCTAGGAAGGGACAGGGATCCTACGAGCAGTACTTC. Encoded protein: CSARKGQGSYEQYF.

This clonotype has just a few counts. The V call is TRBV20-1, the J call TRBJ2-1; no clear D gene. Germline loops: CDR1 DFQATT, CDR2 SNEGSKA (reference sequence). Trimming cost V 3 bases and J 0 bases, with 12 bases left between them. The CDR3 is 15 amino acids. The CDR3, as DNA: TGCAGTGCTAGCGCTGCCGTAAGCTCCTACAATGAGCAGTTCTTC. This sequence encodes CSASAAVSSYNEQFF.

The V call is TRBV18, the J call TRBJ2-7; 9 bases match TRBD1. This CDR3 spans 15 amino acids. Germline V gene lookup returns CDR1 KGHSH and CDR2 LQKENI. V was clipped by 5 bases and J by 3 bases; unmatched bases: 8. CDR3 nucleotide sequence: TGTGCCAGCTCAAATTTCGGGGGACAGGGCTACGAGCAGTACTTC. Its translation: CASSNFGGQGYEQYF.

CDR3 residues: CASSVTTNQETQYF. CDR3 in DNA: TGTGCCAGCAGCGTAACTACCAACCAAGAGACCCAGTACTTC. The chain combines TRBV9 with TRBJ2-5; no firm D call. Germline values: CDR1 SGDLS, CDR2 YYNGEE. With 1 base removed from V and 0 bases from J, the gap between germline ends came to 7 bases. The CDR3 consists of 14 residues.

The chain employs TRBV6-5 and TRBJ2-3, with D possibly called TRBD1 or TRBD2 (5 bases each). This CDR3 region has 16 residues. The germline V and J ends were trimmed by 4 bases and 1 base, with 15 bases remaining between them. CDR1 and CDR2 (germline): MNHEY, SVGAGI. The CDR3 nucleotides read TGTGCCAGCAGTTCCGTGGGACGAGCGGGCACAGATACGCAGTATTTT. Translated, it gives CASSSVGRAGTDTQYF.

This clonotype was seen a single time. The V and J genes are TRBV6-1 and TRBJ2-7; D is perhaps TRBD2 (6 bases). V lost 9 bases and J 0 bases, leaving 9 bases between the germline ends. The CDR3 runs 12 residues. Germline V gives CDR1 MNHNS, CDR2 SASEGT. This CDR3 is CARNGGSYEQYF. The CDR3 coding sequence is TGTGCCAGAAACGGGGGCTCCTACGAGCAGTACTTC.

The DNA of the CDR3 is TGCAGTGCTCGAAACAATGAGCAGTACTTC. It encodes CSARNNEQYF. The chain is built from TRBV20-1 and TRBJ2-5, with no clear D. CDR1 and CDR2 (germline): DFQATT, SNEGSKA (reference sequence). The length of the CDR3 is 10 residues. V lost 5 bases to trimming and J lost 11 bases, with 12 bases between them.

The chain carries TRBV20-1 and TRBJ2-1; 11 nucleotides match TRBD2. Germline CDR1 DFQATT, CDR2 SNEGSKA (reference sequence). J lost 0 bases, V lost 5 bases, and 15 bases had no gene match. This CDR3 has 19 residues. Written as DNA, the CDR3 is TGCAGTGCTCAACGCGCTAGCGGGGGGCCCTCGAGCTCCTACAATGAGCAGTTCTTC. Protein sequence: CSAQRASGGPSSSYNEQFF.

V is TRBV20-1 and J is TRBJ1-2, with D tentatively TRBD1 (5 bases). Germline CDR1 reads DFQATT; CDR2 reads SNEGSKA (reference sequence). V gave up 6 bases and J gave up 5 bases, with 19 bases separating them. The CDR3 is 14 residues long. The CDR3 here is CSAAAGGLGYGYTF. The CDR3 nucleotides read TGCAGTGCGGCTGCCGGGGGACTGGGGTATGGCTACACCTTC.

The chain carries TRBV5-1 and TRBJ1-1; D is uncertain. CDR1 and CDR2 from the germline V gene are SGHRS and YFSETQ. This CDR3 contains 11 residues. Deletions cut 6 bases from V and 4 bases from J, with 7 bases between. For the CDR3, the DNA is TGCGCCAGCATGGGTAGCACTGAAGCTTTCTTT. Translated: CASMGSTEAFF. The complete variable domain, with remaining parts taken from reference TRBV5-1 and TRBJ1-1, reads KAGVTQTPRYLIKTRGQQVTLSCSPISGHRSVSWYQQTPGQGLQFLFEYFSETQRNKGNFPGRFSGRQFSNSRSEMNVSTLELGDSALYLCASMGSTEAFFGQGTRLTVV.